The rows below give T cell receptor beta chains drawn from one sample of a study of post-analysis software for immune sequencing data. From the PCR reads, TCRdb called clonotypes with MiXCR, one entry per CDR3 protein. The repertoire holds approximately 570,000 distinct CDR3 sequences, with 44% as singletons. The sample consisted of blood. The receptors shown here come from a girl aged 5-17 years with multiple sclerosis. Each CDR3 is given with its conserved first and last residue. The D gene is left open where the match is weak. Clone sizes are given selectively: once, few, many, or a class where the clone is expanded.

J gene	CDR3 length	D gene	clone size	V gene	CDR3 protein	CDR3 DNA
TRBJ2-3	14	.	.	TRBV29-1	CSVEGGGRADTQYF	TGCAGCGTTGAAGGAGGGGGACGCGCAGATACGCAGTATTTT
TRBJ2-1	15	.	.	TRBV5-1	CASSPSVRAFNEQFF	TGCGCCAGCAGCCCCTCGGTACGGGCCTTCAATGAGCAGTTCTTC
TRBJ2-7	16	TRBD1	few	TRBV10-2	CASSEWGQGRPYEQYF	TGCGCCAGCAGTGAGTGGGGACAGGGGAGGCCCTACGAGCAGTACTTC
TRBJ1-2	13	.	.	TRBV15	CATSRAERGGYTF	TGTGCCACCAGCAGGGCCGAACGGGGAGGCTACACCTTC
TRBJ2-1	16	TRBD1	.	TRBV24-1	CATSARQGRPYNEQFF	TGTGCCACCAGTGCCCGACAGGGGAGGCCCTACAATGAGCAGTTCTTC
TRBJ2-5	13	TRBD1	few	TRBV18	CASSPDREETQYF	TGTGCCAGCTCACCAGACAGGGAGGAGACCCAGTACTTC
TRBJ2-7	14	TRBD1	few	TRBV12-3/TRBV12-4	CASSPRTGPYEQYF	TGTGCCAGCAGTCCACGGACAGGCCCCTACGAGCAGTACTTC
TRBJ2-5	13	.	.	TRBV12-3/TRBV12-4	CASSLTSLNEQYF	TGTGCCAGCAGTCTGACTAGTCTCAATGAGCAGTACTTC
TRBJ2-1	13	.	.	TRBV10-3	CAITQDSYNEQFF	TGTGCCATCACTCAGGACTCCTACAATGAGCAGTTCTTC
TRBJ1-1	12	.	once	TRBV29-1	CSVGARDTEAFF	TGCAGCGTTGGGGCTCGCGACACTGAAGCTTTCTTT
TRBJ1-5	12	.	.	TRBV12-3/TRBV12-4	CASSARRGPQHF	TGTGCCAGCAGTGCCCGCAGGGGGCCCCAGCATTTT
TRBJ2-1	16	.	.	TRBV5-1	CASSPTRNAEYNEQFF	TGCGCCAGCAGCCCCACCAGGAACGCCGAGTACAATGAGCAGTTCTTC
TRBJ2-1	17	TRBD2	few	TRBV9	CASSRGGASGAHNEQFF	TGTGCCAGCAGCCGTGGGGGGGCTAGCGGGGCGCACAATGAGCAGTTCTTC
TRBJ2-7	14	.	.	TRBV12-3/TRBV12-4	CASRFRLSSYEQYF	TGTGCCAGCAGGTTCAGGTTGAGCTCCTACGAGCAGTACTTC
TRBJ1-1	13	.	.	TRBV10-1	CASTSRANTEAFF	TGCGCCAGCACGAGCAGGGCGAACACTGAAGCTTTCTTT
TRBJ2-3	13	.	.	TRBV29-1	CSVAEGTGDTQYF	TGCAGCGTTGCCGAAGGGACGGGAGATACGCAGTATTTT
TRBJ1-5	17	TRBD1	once	TRBV6-6	CASSYRARDREGQPQHF	TGTGCCAGCAGTTACCGGGCAAGAGACAGGGAAGGGCAGCCCCAGCATTTT
TRBJ2-7	14	TRBD2	.	TRBV20-1	CSAFSGGASYEQYF	TGCAGTGCCTTTAGCGGGGGGGCCTCCTACGAGCAGTACTTC
TRBJ1-1	15	.	.	TRBV10-3	CAISESGLMNTEAFF	TGTGCCATCAGTGAGTCTGGCCTAATGAACACTGAAGCTTTCTTT
TRBJ1-1	14	TRBD1	.	TRBV20-1	CSSSGDRLGREAFF	TGCAGCTCCTCCGGGGACAGGCTCGGTCGTGAAGCTTTCTTT
TRBJ2-1	15	.	few	TRBV27	CASSLDPSSYNEQFF	TGTGCCAGCAGCCTAGACCCTAGCTCCTACAATGAGCAGTTCTTC
TRBJ1-1	12	.	few	TRBV6-5	CASKDPNTEAFF	TGTGCCAGCAAGGACCCGAACACTGAAGCTTTCTTT
TRBJ2-5	16	TRBD1	few	TRBV9	CASSVDSGTAQETQYF	TGTGCCAGCAGCGTGGACTCCGGGACAGCCCAAGAGACCCAGTACTTC
TRBJ2-7	13	TRBD1	.	TRBV5-1	CASSQTGGREQYF	TGCGCCAGCAGCCAGACAGGGGGAAGGGAGCAGTACTTC
TRBJ2-7	18	TRBD2	.	TRBV12-3/TRBV12-4	CASTLGSSGGLSSYEQYF	TGTGCCAGCACCTTAGGGTCTAGCGGGGGCCTGAGCTCCTACGAGCAGTACTTC
TRBJ2-6	16	TRBD1	.	TRBV29-1	CSVQQGARTGANVLTF	TGCAGCGTACAACAGGGGGCGCGGACTGGGGCCAACGTCCTGACTTTC
TRBJ2-5	14	.	.	TRBV13	CASSLSTWQETQYF	TGTGCCAGCAGCTTATCCACCTGGCAAGAGACCCAGTACTTC
TRBJ2-6	18	.	.	TRBV5-6	CASSSRGRGMAGANVLTF	TGTGCCAGCAGCTCCCGTGGGAGGGGGATGGCTGGGGCCAACGTCCTGACTTTC
TRBJ2-1	13	.	few	TRBV12-3/TRBV12-4	CASSLTPKNEQFF	TGTGCCAGCAGTTTGACCCCCAAGAATGAGCAGTTCTTC
TRBJ2-3	10	.	.	TRBV20-1	CSASWDTQYF	TGCAGTGCTTCCTGGGATACGCAGTATTTT
TRBJ2-5	14	TRBD1	.	TRBV30	CAWSNMQGAKTQYF	TGTGCCTGGAGTAACATGCAGGGGGCCAAGACCCAGTACTTC
TRBJ1-2	15	.	few	TRBV6-5	CASSPLTGIGYGYTF	TGTGCCAGCAGCCCTCTAACAGGGATCGGCTATGGCTACACCTTC
TRBJ2-3	15	TRBD2	.	TRBV5-1	CASSLNAGGTDTQYF	TGCGCCAGCAGCTTGAACGCGGGAGGTACAGATACGCAGTATTTT
TRBJ2-3	13	.	.	TRBV5-5	CASSSPQGDTQYF	TGTGCCAGCAGCTCCCCGCAGGGAGATACGCAGTATTTT
TRBJ1-5	17	.	once	TRBV5-6	CASSLTTELNSNQPQHF	TGTGCCAGCAGCCTGACGACAGAACTGAATAGCAATCAGCCCCAGCATTTT
TRBJ2-3	14	TRBD1	few	TRBV24-1	CATSGTGVADTQYF	TGTGCCACCAGTGGGACAGGGGTCGCAGATACGCAGTATTTT
TRBJ2-7	14	.	.	TRBV27	CASSLNRMFTEQYF	TGTGCCAGCAGTTTGAATAGGATGTTTACCGAGCAGTACTTC
TRBJ2-3	14	.	.	TRBV3-1	CASSQNRVTDTQYF	TGTGCCAGCAGCCAAAACAGAGTTACAGATACGCAGTATTTT
TRBJ2-1	14	.	.	TRBV24-1	CATSVSLEDDEQFF	TGTGCCACCAGTGTATCACTTGAAGATGATGAGCAGTTCTTC
TRBJ2-7	15	TRBD2	few	TRBV7-2	CASSLGRESMYEQYF	TGTGCCAGCAGCTTAGGGCGGGAGTCGATGTACGAGCAGTACTTC
TRBJ1-2	16	.	.	TRBV6-1	CASSEASAGSWYGYTF	TGTGCCAGCAGTGAAGCGTCGGCAGGGTCTTGGTATGGCTACACCTTC
TRBJ2-3	13	.	many	TRBV20-1	CSSGDPRVNTQYF	TGCAGTTCCGGGGATCCCAGAGTGAATACGCAGTATTTT
TRBJ1-2	13	.	few	TRBV20-1	CSARDRGVDGYTF	TGCAGTGCTAGAGATAGAGGGGTTGATGGCTACACCTTC
TRBJ1-1	16	.	.	TRBV20-1	CSARDPSPRGGTEAFF	TGCAGTGCTAGAGACCCTTCGCCTAGGGGGGGGACTGAAGCTTTCTTT
TRBJ2-6	14	.	.	TRBV6-2/TRBV6-3	CASRSPTGANVLTF	TGTGCCAGCAGATCACCAACTGGGGCCAACGTCCTGACTTTC
TRBJ2-5	13	.	.	TRBV7-9	CASSSPTQETQYF	TGTGCCAGCAGCTCTCCGACCCAAGAGACCCAGTACTTC
TRBJ2-7	13	.	once	TRBV3-1	CASSVTGSGEQYF	TGTGCCAGCAGCGTGACAGGATCTGGCGAGCAGTACTTC
TRBJ1-5	15	.	.	TRBV7-2	CASSPGVWSNQPQHF	TGTGCCAGCAGCCCTGGGGTTTGGAGCAATCAGCCCCAGCATTTT
TRBJ2-1	13	TRBD1	few	TRBV24-1	CATSSTGFNEQFF	TGTGCCACCAGCTCGACAGGGTTCAATGAGCAGTTCTTC
TRBJ1-4	13	.	.	TRBV9	CASSPLGAEKLFF	TGTGCCAGCAGCCCCCTGGGGGCTGAAAAACTGTTTTTT
TRBJ1-2	17	.	few	TRBV20-1	CSAAQEIRQRLRGGYTF	TGCAGTGCTGCCCAAGAGATACGACAGCGTTTGCGTGGTGGCTACACCTTC
TRBJ2-3	14	.	.	TRBV4-2	CASSQDRRKDTQYF	TGTGCCAGCAGCCAAGACAGGCGCAAAGATACGCAGTATTTT
TRBJ1-2	10	.	once	TRBV2	CASSGTASTF	TGTGCCAGCAGTGGGACAGCCTCCACCTTC